One sample yielded the 18 T cell receptor beta chains listed below, sequenced in a study of blood T cells in healthy people across ages. Alongside a J-beta primer mix, a sample-barcoded 5' primer served in a second PCR lasting about 7 to 11 cycles. TCRdb ran MiXCR on the 5' RACE reads and lists one entry per CDR3 protein. The repertoire holds about 1.4 million distinct CDR3 sequences, with roughly 64% as singletons. Sequenced sample: blood. Receptor source: a man in his late teens or twenties in good health.

This clonotype was counted once. The chain joins TRBV3-1 to TRBJ1-1, with D perhaps TRBD1 (5 bases). The CDR3 has 17 residues. V lost 3 bases to trimming and J lost 2 bases, with 19 bases between them. Germline CDR1 reads LGHDT; CDR2 reads YNNKEL (reference sequence). CDR3 in DNA: TGTGCCAGCAGCCAGGGGACCTTCCATGGTCGCAACACTGAAGCTTTCTTT. This sequence encodes CASSQGTFHGRNTEAFF.

CDR3 nucleotides: TGCGCCAGCAGCCAAGGGCCGACAGGGGGAAGCTACGAGCAGTACTTC. It codes for CASSQGPTGGSYEQYF. The chain recombines TRBV4-3 with TRBJ2-5; 9 nucleotides line up with TRBD1. The J call may be faulty, since TRBJ2-7 better matches the DNA end. CDR1 LGHNA and CDR2 YSLEER come from the germline V gene. This CDR3 contains 16 residues.

This chain uses TRBV12-3 or TRBV12-4 with TRBJ2-2; no firm D call. The germline V and J ends were trimmed by 7 bases and 1 base, with 10 bases remaining between them. There are 14 residues in the CDR3. CDR3: CASTQARNTGELFF. The CDR3 DNA is TGTGCCAGCACTCAGGCGCGGAACACCGGGGAGCTGTTTTTT.

This clonotype was counted a few times. The V call is TRBV20-1, the J call TRBJ2-3; 8 bases agree with TRBD1. V was pared by 6 bases and J by 3 bases, with 11 bases of the junction left unmatched. Germline V gene data show CDR1 as DFQATT and CDR2 as SNEGSKA (reference sequence). This CDR3 is built from 15 residues. The CDR3 DNA reads TGCAGTGCAGTTCCCAGGGGGCTGGTTACAGATACGCAGTATTTT. Residues: CSAVPRGLVTDTQYF.

Only a few counts were recorded for this clonotype. The CDR3 coding sequence is TGCGCCAGCAGCCCCGACACGGTGCGCTATGGCTACACCTTC. Its translation: CASSPDTVRYGYTF. J is TRBJ1-2 and V is TRBV5-1, with no clear D. The germline V gene has CDR1 SGHRS and CDR2 YFSETQ. This CDR3 is built from 14 residues. Trimming shortened V by 4 bases and J by 4 bases, and 14 bases separated the two germline ends.

This clonotype has only a few counts. The V gene is TRBV10-2, the J gene TRBJ1-4; D is unresolved. Per germline, CDR1 WSHSY and CDR2 SAAADI. The CDR3 consists of 12 residues. V lost 6 bases and J lost 0, with 2 bases in between. In DNA form, the CDR3 reads TGCGCCAGCAGGGCAACTAATGAAAAACTGTTTTTT. Its translation is CASRATNEKLFF.

The chain combines TRBV27 with TRBJ2-5; D uncertain. Trimming removed 3 bases at V and 1 base at J, with 12 bases between. CDR1 and CDR2 from the germline V gene are MNHEY and SMNVEV (reference sequence). This CDR3 has 15 amino acids. Written as DNA, the CDR3 is TGTGCCAGCAGTTTCCTCGGAGATTCCCAAGAGACCCAGTACTTC. Its translation is CASSFLGDSQETQYF.

Note on this clonotype: The junction departs from the called germline gene at one end, perhaps through a read error. The V call is TRBV25-1, the J call TRBJ1-1; D is perhaps TRBD1 (5 bases). The CDR3 loop spans 12 amino acids. CDR1 is MGHDK, CDR2 SYGVNS, per germline. This chain's CDR3 is CASKDLGVEAFF. CDR3 sequence (DNA): TGCGCCAGCAAGGATTTAGGGGTTGAAGCTTTCTTT.

V and J are TRBV13 and TRBJ2-7, with D possibly TRBD2 on 6 matching bases. The CDR3 totals 16 residues. CDR1 and CDR2 from the germline V gene are PRHDT and FYEKMQ (reference sequence). With 2 bases removed from V and 2 bases from J, the gap between germline ends came to 16 bases. The CDR3 DNA sequence: TGTGCCAGCAGCTTAACACTGGGGGACTCCACCTACGAGCAGTACTTC. Protein product: CASSLTLGDSTYEQYF.

This clonotype showed up just a few times. The chain couples TRBV4-3 to TRBJ1-5, with D possibly TRBD1 on 6 matching bases. This CDR3 contains 14 residues. Per the germline V gene, CDR1 is LGHNA and CDR2 is YSLEER. Trimming took 4 bases from V and 7 from J, leaving 14 bases between them. This chain's CDR3 is CASSPAGEGQPQHF. The DNA of the CDR3 is TGCGCCAGCAGCCCGGCAGGGGAAGGACAGCCCCAGCATTTT.

This clonotype was detected a few times. The chain recombines TRBV13 with TRBJ1-1; weak D call: TRBD1 (5 bases). Germline values: CDR1 PRHDT, CDR2 FYEKMQ (reference sequence). With 3 bases removed from V and 1 base from J, the gap between germline ends came to 9 bases. The CDR3 consists of 14 residues. This CDR3 reads CASSFDSKNTEAFF. The CDR3 coding sequence is TGTGCCAGCAGCTTTGACAGCAAGAACACTGAAGCTTTCTTT.

In DNA form, the CDR3 reads TGTGCCAGCAGTTCGACAGAGAATGGCTACACCTTC. It yields the protein CASSSTENGYTF. The chain is built from TRBV6-2 or TRBV6-3 and TRBJ1-2; D perhaps matches TRBD1 (5 bases). V was cut by 4 bases and J by 6 bases, with 9 bases left in between. Per germline, CDR1 MNHEY and CDR2 SVGEGT. The CDR3 is made up of 12 amino acids.

The chain combines TRBV29-1 with TRBJ2-3; perhaps TRBD2 as D (6 bases). The CDR3 covers 13 residues. The V gene lost 4 bases and the J gene lost 4 bases, with 12 bases spanning the gap. Per the germline V gene, CDR1 is SQVTM and CDR2 is ANQGSEA. The CDR3 nucleotides read TGCAGCGTTGCGGGAGACACGGCAGATACGCAGTATTTT. It specifies CSVAGDTADTQYF.

The chain joins TRBV29-1 to TRBJ2-7; no clear D gene. CDR1 is SQVTM, CDR2 ANQGSEA, per germline. The V end was cut by 0 bases, the J end by 3 bases, with 9 bases between. The CDR3 covers 13 residues. This chain's CDR3 is CSVEERMGYEQYF. In DNA form, the CDR3 reads TGCAGCGTTGAAGAGCGGATGGGCTACGAGCAGTACTTC.

The chain is built from TRBV5-1 and TRBJ2-7; a weak D match, TRBD1 (5 bases). CDR3 size: 15 residues. V gave up 0 bases and J gave up 1 base, with 11 bases separating them. Germline CDR1 is SGHRS and CDR2 is YFSETQ. The DNA of the CDR3 is TGCGCCAGCAGCTTGGGACAGATTTATTCCTACGAGCAGTACTTC. This encodes CASSLGQIYSYEQYF.

This clonotype was seen only once. V and J are TRBV10-3 and TRBJ2-3; a weak D match, TRBD1 (6 bases). The CDR3 totals 22 residues. Trimming took 2 bases from V and 0 from J, leaving 30 bases between them. Germline CDR1 ENHRY, CDR2 SYGVKD. The CDR3 region has the DNA TGTGCCATCAGTGAGCCGGCGGCCCTACAGGGCCTCCCTCGATCAAGCACAGATACGCAGTATTTT. Its translation is CAISEPAALQGLPRSSTDTQYF.

This clonotype came up a few times. CDR3 nucleotides: TGTGCCAGCAGCGTAGATTTCCACAGGGGGGACTATGGCTACACCTTC. This translates into CASSVDFHRGDYGYTF. The genes are TRBV9 and TRBJ1-2; 8 nucleotides align to TRBD1. The CDR3 loop spans 16 amino acids. Germline V gene sequence: CDR1 SGDLS, CDR2 YYNGEE. With 0 bases clipped from V and 3 bases from J, the junction kept 7 bases outside the gene matches.

The chain recombines TRBV2 with TRBJ1-2, with 9 bases identical to TRBD1. CDR1 is SNHLY, CDR2 FYNNEI, per germline. The CDR3 runs 17 residues. V lost 5 bases to trimming and J lost 7 bases; unmatched junction nucleotides: 17. The CDR3 coding sequence is TGTGCCAGCAGTACTCCGGGACAGGGAAGTCGTTCTGGTGGCTACACCTTC. Encoded protein: CASSTPGQGSRSGGYTF.